These 21 T cell receptor beta chains share one sample of origin, sequenced in a study of blood T cell repertoires in COVID-19. Using immunoSEQ multiplex PCR, the repertoire was profiled, and TCRdb retains in-frame clones only, with some absent. Of around 300,000 clones in the sample, around 91% were seen once. Source material: PBMCs or T cells enriched from blood (not recorded which). These receptor sequences come from a woman aged 18-30 years with acute COVID-19.

The rearrangement links TRBV5-1 to TRBJ2-7; D is possibly TRBD1 (5 bases). V dropped 3 bases and J dropped 3 bases, with 10 bases sitting between them. This CDR3 is built from 13 residues. Per the germline V gene, CDR1 is SGHRS and CDR2 is YFSETQ. The CDR3: CASSSQGYYEQYF. Here the CDR3 DNA reads TGCGCCAGCAGCTCCCAGGGTTACTACGAGCAGTACTTC.

As regards this clone: A much more abundant neighbour one base away suggests this may be a read error. The J gene is TRBJ2-7, the V gene TRBV10-3, with D perhaps matching TRBD2 (5 bases). V lost 2 bases and J lost 6, with 5 bases in between. The length of the CDR3 is 11 residues. Germline loops: CDR1 ENHRY, CDR2 SYGVKD. As DNA, the CDR3 is TGTGCCATCAGTGAGGGGAGCGAGCAGTACTTC. As protein: CAISEGSEQYF.

The V call is TRBV27, the J call TRBJ2-5, with D perhaps matching TRBD1 (5 bases). Deletions cut 3 bases from V and 4 bases from J, with 18 bases between. The CDR3 length is 16 residues. CDR1 is MNHEY and CDR2 is SMNVEV in the germline V gene (reference sequence). This chain's CDR3 is CASSLTWGPIGETQYF. The CDR3 DNA follows: TGTGCCAGCAGTTTGACCTGGGGCCCCATTGGAGAGACCCAGTACTTC.

The V gene is TRBV6-2 or TRBV6-3, the J gene TRBJ2-3, with 9 bases identical to TRBD2. Trimming at V came to 4 bases and at J to 1 base, leaving 3 bases not matched to a gene. Germline CDR1 is MNHEY and CDR2 is SVGEGT. The CDR3 contains 15 residues. Here the CDR3 DNA reads TGTGCCAGCAGTTCCCGCGGGAGGGGCACAGATACGCAGTATTTT. It specifies CASSSRGRGTDTQYF.

The V and J genes are TRBV11-2 and TRBJ1-2; 8 bases are a match to TRBD1. The V segment lost 2 bases and the J segment 6 bases; nucleotides outside the gene matches: 11. The CDR3 spans 16 residues. Germline V CDR1 and CDR2: SGHAT, FQNNGV. The CDR3 DNA reads TGTGCCAGCAGCTTAATAGGCAGGGGGCTAGGAAATGGCTACACCTTC. Translation gives CASSLIGRGLGNGYTF.

The sample holds one count of this clone. The CDR3, as DNA: TGTGCCAGCAGCAGAATACGAAGCGGGACAAGCTACAATGAGCAGTTCTTC. This translates into CASSRIRSGTSYNEQFF. V usage is TRBV3-1 (or the pseudogene TRBV3-2) and J usage is TRBJ2-1, with a possible D match to TRBD2 (7 bases). The germline gives CDR1 LGHDT, CDR2 YNNKEL (reference sequence). The CDR3 length is 17 residues. Trimming pared 5 bases from V and 3 bases from J, leaving 20 bases between.

V is TRBV28 and J is TRBJ1-6; TRBD1 matches 7 bases. V gave up 5 bases and J gave up 6 bases; unmatched junction bases: 4. The germline V gene encodes CDR1 MDHEN and CDR2 SYDVKM. This CDR3 region has 14 residues. The CDR3 nucleotides read TGTGCCAGCAGTCTTACAGGGGTTAATTCACCCCTCCACTTT. Translated: CASSLTGVNSPLHF.

This chain links TRBV10-2 with TRBJ1-6, with 9 bases that match TRBD1. V shed 3 bases and J 8 bases; nucleotides not matched to a gene: 2. The germline CDR1 and CDR2 sequences are WSHSY and SAAADI. This CDR3 region has 14 residues. CDR3 nucleotides: TGCGCCAGCAGTGATGGACAGGGGTATTCACCCCTCCACTTT. It yields the protein CASSDGQGYSPLHF.

This clone was seen just once. The rearrangement joins TRBV4-1 to TRBJ2-1, with TRBD2 matching over 10 bases. V shed 1 base, J shed 3 bases, and the junction held 6 bases outside the gene matches. This CDR3 contains 17 residues. Germline CDR1 is MGHRA and CDR2 is YSYEKL. The DNA for the CDR3 is TGCGCCAGCAGCCAAGGACGAGCGGGAGGGAGCTACAATGAGCAGTTCTTC. As protein: CASSQGRAGGSYNEQFF.

V is TRBV7-2 and J is TRBJ2-1; 10 nucleotides align to TRBD2. Unmatched junction bases numbered 17, after V lost 5 bases and J lost 7 bases. CDR1 and CDR2 (germline): SGHTA, FQGNSA. This CDR3 is built from 18 residues. CDR3 sequence: CASSPRGPGAGGGNEQFF. The DNA for the CDR3 is TGTGCCAGCAGCCCTCGGGGGCCCGGAGCGGGAGGGGGGAATGAGCAGTTCTTC.

V gene TRBV24-1 combines with J gene TRBJ2-3; 8 bases match TRBD2. Germline CDR1 KGHDR, CDR2 SFDVKD. CDR3 size: 16 residues. With 6 bases clipped from V and 2 bases from J, the junction kept 9 bases outside the gene matches. CDR3 sequence (DNA): TGTGCCACCAGTTCGAGCCTAGCGGGTATCACAGATACGCAGTATTTT. Residues: CATSSSLAGITDTQYF.

The genes are TRBV2 and TRBJ1-1; the D is unclear. V lost 1 base to trimming and J lost 6 bases, with 12 bases between them. The CDR3 extends over 14 amino acids. The germline gives CDR1 SNHLY, CDR2 FYNNEI. In nucleotides, the CDR3 is TGTGCCAGCAGTGAAGTAGGTGTGCAGGCTGAAGCTTTCTTT. It specifies CASSEVGVQAEAFF.

The chain employs TRBV18 and TRBJ1-1; no definite D call. The V end lost 1 base, the J end lost 4 bases, and 16 bases lay between the germline ends. Per germline, CDR1 KGHSH and CDR2 LQKENI. This CDR3 comprises 16 residues. The CDR3 is CASSPRTGDLGTEAFF. CDR3 nucleotides: TGTGCCAGCTCACCACGAACCGGAGATTTAGGCACTGAAGCTTTCTTT. The whole variable domain, remainder taken from reference TRBV18 and TRBJ1-1, is NAGVMQNPRHLVRRRGQEARLRCSPMKGHSHVYWYRQLPEEGLKFMVYLQKENIIDESGMPKERFSAEFPKEGPSILRIQQVVRGDSAAYFCASSPRTGDLGTEAFFGQGTRLTVV.

This clone was detected once. This chain links TRBV6-5 with TRBJ2-3, with 8 bases lining up with TRBD2. The length of the CDR3 is 12 residues. The V gene end was trimmed by 5 bases and the J gene end by 5 bases; junction bases not matched to a gene: 0. From germline, CDR1 is MNHEY and CDR2 SVGAGI. CDR3 nucleotides: TGTGCCAGCAGTACTAGCGGAGATACGCAGTATTTT. It specifies CASSTSGDTQYF.

In its sample, this clone was seen a few times. This sample includes further DNA sequences coding for the same CDR3. This sequence joins TRBV7-9 and TRBJ1-1, with D unresolved. Germline CDR1 and CDR2: SEHNR and FQNEAQ (reference sequence). V was shortened by 2 bases and J by 4 bases, with 8 bases between the two germline ends. This CDR3 has 13 residues. CDR3 amino acids: CASSLSGVTEAFF. DNA for the CDR3: TGTGCCAGCAGCTTATCCGGGGTCACTGAAGCTTTCTTT.

The sample holds one count of this clone. The chain uses TRBV5-8 and TRBJ2-6; 9 bases are shared with TRBD1. This CDR3 is 16 amino acids long. The ends lost 4 bases at V and 2 bases at J; junction bases unmatched: 4. Germline values: CDR1 SGHTS, CDR2 YDEGEE. CDR3 in DNA: TGTGCCAGCAGCCGGGACAGGGTGGCTGGGGCCAACGTCCTGACTTTC. Translation gives CASSRDRVAGANVLTF.

The chain carries TRBV2 and TRBJ1-4, with TRBD1 identical over 9 bases. This CDR3 spans 15 amino acids. Germline trimming cut 7 bases from V and 7 bases from J; bases unmatched to any gene: 10. Germline CDR1 reads SNHLY; CDR2 reads FYNNEI. CDR3 DNA sequence: TGTGCCAGCACCATAACAGGGGGCATGGGTGAAAAACTGTTTTTT. This translates into CASTITGGMGEKLFF.

This clone was found once. This chain connects TRBV29-1 to TRBJ2-1; 9 bases align to TRBD2. Germline V lookup: CDR1 SQVTM, CDR2 ANQGSEA. CDR3 size: 15 residues. The trim removed 6 bases at V and 0 bases at J, leaving 6 bases unmatched. The CDR3 loop is CSVGTSPSSYNEQFF. CDR3 nucleotide sequence: TGCAGCGTGGGGACTAGCCCGAGCTCCTACAATGAGCAGTTCTTC.

The chain couples TRBV7-9 to TRBJ2-3; D is unresolved. With 1 base removed from V and 4 bases from J, the gap between germline ends came to 12 bases. The CDR3 is 15 amino acids. Looked up from germline, CDR1 is SEHNR and CDR2 is FQNEAQ (reference sequence). Here the CDR3 DNA reads TGTGCCAGCAGCTTAGGTTCGTTACAATCAGATACGCAGTATTTT. The encoded protein is CASSLGSLQSDTQYF.

In the case of this clone: Other DNA sequences of this sample code for an identical CDR3. The chain recombines TRBV15 with TRBJ1-3; D remains unclear. The CDR3 runs to 15 residues. Trimming took 0 bases from V and 0 from J, leaving 6 bases between them. Germline V gene sequence: CDR1 LNHNV, CDR2 YYDKDF (reference sequence). The CDR3 DNA sequence: TGTGCCACCAGCAGAGACCGAGGCTCTGGAAACACCATATATTTT. Amino acids: CATSRDRGSGNTIYF.

This chain uses TRBV15 with TRBJ2-7, with 9 bases fitting TRBD2. The ends lost 0 bases at V and 3 bases at J; junction bases unmatched: 9. Germline V gives CDR1 LNHNV, CDR2 YYDKDF (reference sequence). The CDR3 is made up of 17 amino acids. The CDR3 loop reads CATSRDLVTSGYYEQYF. The CDR3 nucleotides read TGTGCCACCAGCAGAGATTTAGTGACTAGCGGATACTACGAGCAGTACTTC.